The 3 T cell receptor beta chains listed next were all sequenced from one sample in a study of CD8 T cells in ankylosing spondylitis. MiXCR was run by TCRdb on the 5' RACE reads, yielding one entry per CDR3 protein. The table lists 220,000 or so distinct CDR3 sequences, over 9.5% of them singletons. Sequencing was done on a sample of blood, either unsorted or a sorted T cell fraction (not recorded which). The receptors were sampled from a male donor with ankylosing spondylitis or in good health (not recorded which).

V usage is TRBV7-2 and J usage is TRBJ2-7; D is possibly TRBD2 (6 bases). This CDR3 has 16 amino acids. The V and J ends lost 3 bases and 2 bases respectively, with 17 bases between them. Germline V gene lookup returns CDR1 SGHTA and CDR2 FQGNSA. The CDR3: CASSLMGGGVPYEQYF. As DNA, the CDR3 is TGTGCCAGCAGCTTGATGGGTGGAGGGGTGCCCTACGAGCAGTACTTC.

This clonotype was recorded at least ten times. CDR3 DNA: TGTGCCACCAGCAGAGATGTGGGGGCGCGGAATCAGCCCCAGCATTTT. It is translated as CATSRDVGARNQPQHF. This sequence joins TRBV15 and TRBJ1-5; the D gene is possibly TRBD1 (6 bases). Trimming took off 0 bases at V and 4 bases at J, with 13 bases between the two ends. The CDR3 has 16 amino acids. Germline V CDR1 and CDR2: LNHNV, YYDKDF (reference sequence).

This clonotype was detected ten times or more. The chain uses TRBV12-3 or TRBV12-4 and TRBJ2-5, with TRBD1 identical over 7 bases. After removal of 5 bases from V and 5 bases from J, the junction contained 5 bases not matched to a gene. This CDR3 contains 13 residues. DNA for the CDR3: TGTGCCAGCAGTAAGACAGGGCTGGAGACCCAGTACTTC. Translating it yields CASSKTGLETQYF.